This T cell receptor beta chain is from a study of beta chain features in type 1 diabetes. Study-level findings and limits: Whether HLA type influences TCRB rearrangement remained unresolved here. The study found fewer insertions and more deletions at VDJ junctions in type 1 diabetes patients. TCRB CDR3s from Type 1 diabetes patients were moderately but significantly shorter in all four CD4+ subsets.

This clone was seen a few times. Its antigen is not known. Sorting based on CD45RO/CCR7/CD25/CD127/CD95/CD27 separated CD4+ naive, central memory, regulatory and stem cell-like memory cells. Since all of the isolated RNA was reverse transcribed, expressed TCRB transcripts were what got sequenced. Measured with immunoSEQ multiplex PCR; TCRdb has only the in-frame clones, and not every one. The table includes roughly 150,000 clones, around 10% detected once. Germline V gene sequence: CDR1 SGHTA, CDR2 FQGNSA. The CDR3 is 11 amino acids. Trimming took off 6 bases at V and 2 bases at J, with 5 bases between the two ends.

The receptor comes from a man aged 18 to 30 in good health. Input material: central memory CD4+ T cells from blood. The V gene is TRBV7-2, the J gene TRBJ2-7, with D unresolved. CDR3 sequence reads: CASRLAYEQYF. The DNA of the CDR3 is TGTGCCAGCAGGCTAGCCTACGAGCAGTACTTC.